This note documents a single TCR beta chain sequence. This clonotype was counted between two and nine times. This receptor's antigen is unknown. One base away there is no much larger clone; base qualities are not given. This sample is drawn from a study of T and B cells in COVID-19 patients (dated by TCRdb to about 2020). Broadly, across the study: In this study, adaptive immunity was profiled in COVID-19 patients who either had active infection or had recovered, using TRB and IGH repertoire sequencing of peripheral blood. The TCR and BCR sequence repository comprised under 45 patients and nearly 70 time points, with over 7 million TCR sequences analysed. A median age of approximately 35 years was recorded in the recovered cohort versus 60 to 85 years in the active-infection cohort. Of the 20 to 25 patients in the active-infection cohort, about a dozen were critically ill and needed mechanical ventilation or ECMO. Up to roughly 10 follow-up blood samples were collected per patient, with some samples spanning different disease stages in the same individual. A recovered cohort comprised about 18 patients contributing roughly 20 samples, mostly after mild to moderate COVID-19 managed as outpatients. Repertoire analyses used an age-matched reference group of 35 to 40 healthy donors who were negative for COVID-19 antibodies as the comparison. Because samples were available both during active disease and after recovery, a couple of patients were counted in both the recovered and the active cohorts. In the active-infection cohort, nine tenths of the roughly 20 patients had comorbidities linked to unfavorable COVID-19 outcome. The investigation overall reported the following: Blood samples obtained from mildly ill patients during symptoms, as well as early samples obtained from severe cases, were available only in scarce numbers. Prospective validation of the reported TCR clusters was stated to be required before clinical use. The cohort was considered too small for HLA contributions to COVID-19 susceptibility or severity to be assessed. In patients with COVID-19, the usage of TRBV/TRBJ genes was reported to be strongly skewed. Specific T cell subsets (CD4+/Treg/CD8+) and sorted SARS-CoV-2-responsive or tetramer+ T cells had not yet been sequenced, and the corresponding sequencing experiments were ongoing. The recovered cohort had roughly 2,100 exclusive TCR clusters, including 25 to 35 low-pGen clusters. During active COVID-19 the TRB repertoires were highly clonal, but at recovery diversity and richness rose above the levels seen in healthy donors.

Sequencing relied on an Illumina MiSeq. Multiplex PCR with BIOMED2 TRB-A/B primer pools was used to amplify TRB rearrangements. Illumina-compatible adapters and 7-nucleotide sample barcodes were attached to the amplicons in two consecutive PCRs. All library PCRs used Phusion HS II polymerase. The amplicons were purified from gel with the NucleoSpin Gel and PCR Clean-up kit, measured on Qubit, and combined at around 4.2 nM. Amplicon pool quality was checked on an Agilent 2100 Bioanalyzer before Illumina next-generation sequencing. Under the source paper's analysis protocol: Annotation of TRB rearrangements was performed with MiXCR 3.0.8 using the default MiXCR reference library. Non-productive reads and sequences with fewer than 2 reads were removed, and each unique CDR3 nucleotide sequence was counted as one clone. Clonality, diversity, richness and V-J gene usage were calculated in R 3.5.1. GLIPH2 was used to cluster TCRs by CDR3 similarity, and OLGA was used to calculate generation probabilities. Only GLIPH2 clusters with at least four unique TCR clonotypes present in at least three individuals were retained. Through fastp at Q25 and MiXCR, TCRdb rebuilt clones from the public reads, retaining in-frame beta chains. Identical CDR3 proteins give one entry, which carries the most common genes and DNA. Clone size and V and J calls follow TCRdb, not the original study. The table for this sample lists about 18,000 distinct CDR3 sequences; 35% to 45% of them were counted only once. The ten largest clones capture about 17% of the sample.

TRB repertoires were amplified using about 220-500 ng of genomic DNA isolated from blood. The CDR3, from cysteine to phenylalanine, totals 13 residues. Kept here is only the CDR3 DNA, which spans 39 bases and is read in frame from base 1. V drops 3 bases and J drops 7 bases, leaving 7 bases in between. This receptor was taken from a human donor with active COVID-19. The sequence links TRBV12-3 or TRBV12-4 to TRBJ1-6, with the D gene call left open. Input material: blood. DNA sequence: TGTGCCAGCAGTTTCGAGCCCAATTCACCCCTCCACTTT. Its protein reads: CASSFEPNSPLHF.